This record looks at one T cell receptor beta chain sequence and its context. Trimming pared 7 bases from V and 4 bases from J, leaving 12 bases between. The CDR3 loop spans 13 amino acids. Germline V lookup: CDR1 SGHTS, CDR2 YDEGEE. Nashville, Tennessee was home to all donors, who were Caucasian adults. TCRdb keeps only in-frame clones here, not all; method: immunoSEQ multiplex PCR. The table records about a million clones, under 80% of them present only once. This specimen comes from a study of shared clonotypes between healthy human individuals. The chain is built from TRBV5-8 and TRBJ1-5, with D possibly TRBD1 on 5 matching bases. The receptor comes from a man between 18 and 35 years old in good health. Sequencing was carried out using memory CD4+ T cells sorted from blood. The subset is: CD45RA-negative fraction. CDR3 amino acids: CASLAGVNQPQHF. The DNA for the CDR3 is TGTGCCAGCCTGGCGGGGGTAAATCAGCCCCAGCATTTT.